These T cell receptor beta chains were read from a single sample in a study of cytomegalovirus exposure and HLA in healthy donors. Clones were sequenced by immunoSEQ multiplex PCR, and TCRdb holds only the in-frame ones, with some missing. The data contain 90,000 to 150,000 clones, 15% of them singletons. The sample was PBMCs. Receptor source: a woman aged 18-29 years in good health and CMV-seronegative. CDR3s include the opening cysteine and the closing phenylalanine or tryptophan. Each record gives: CDR3 length, clone size, D gene, V gene, J gene, CDR3 protein, CDR3 DNA. The D gene is left open where the match is weak. Rows may omit the clone size; those that give it use once, few, many or a size class.

>14|few|TRBD1|TRBV29-1|TRBJ1-1
CSVQRQGPNTEAFF
TGCAGCGTTCAAAGACAGGGCCCGAACACTGAAGCTTTCTTT
>14|-|-|TRBV2|TRBJ1-3
CASSPDSPGNTIYF
TGTGCCAGCAGCCCTGACAGTCCTGGAAACACCATATATTTT
>13|few|-|TRBV6-1|TRBJ1-3
CASSDDPGDTIYF
TGTGCCAGCAGTGACGATCCAGGGGACACCATATATTTT
>15|few|-|TRBV5-1|TRBJ2-3
CASSLDSTSTDTQYF
TGCGCCAGCAGCTTGGACAGCACTAGCACAGATACGCAGTATTTT
>13|-|TRBD1|TRBV5-1|TRBJ2-7
CASNLQGAAEQYF
TGCGCCAGCAACCTACAGGGGGCGGCCGAGCAGTACTTC
>15|few|TRBD1|TRBV2|TRBJ2-5
CASRQFDRAQETQYF
TGTGCCAGCAGGCAATTCGACAGGGCCCAAGAGACCCAGTACTTC
>14|few|-|TRBV5-1|TRBJ1-1
CASSLVGADTEAFF
TGCGCCAGCAGCTTGGTAGGGGCGGACACTGAAGCTTTCTTT
>16|few|TRBD2|TRBV6-4|TRBJ2-1
CASSDSIAGSNNEQFF
TGTGCCAGCAGTGACTCAATAGCGGGCTCCAACAATGAGCAGTTCTTC
>14|few|TRBD1|TRBV2|TRBJ2-7
CASSRDRGLYEQYF
TGTGCCAGCAGCCGGGACAGGGGGCTCTACGAGCAGTACTTC
>14|-|-|TRBV2|TRBJ2-5
CASSAPPGEETQYF
TGTGCCAGCAGTGCGCCCCCCGGGGAAGAGACCCAGTACTTC
>14|-|-|TRBV19|TRBJ1-1
CASSIGTMNTEAFF
TGTGCCAGTAGTATTGGGACAATGAACACTGAAGCTTTCTTT
>13|-|-|TRBV7-9|TRBJ2-5
CASSSGLQETQYF
TGTGCCAGCAGCTCTGGACTGCAAGAGACCCAGTACTTC
>13|few|-|TRBV19|TRBJ1-5
CASAGGSNQPQHF
TGTGCCAGTGCTGGGGGCAGCAATCAGCCCCAGCATTTT